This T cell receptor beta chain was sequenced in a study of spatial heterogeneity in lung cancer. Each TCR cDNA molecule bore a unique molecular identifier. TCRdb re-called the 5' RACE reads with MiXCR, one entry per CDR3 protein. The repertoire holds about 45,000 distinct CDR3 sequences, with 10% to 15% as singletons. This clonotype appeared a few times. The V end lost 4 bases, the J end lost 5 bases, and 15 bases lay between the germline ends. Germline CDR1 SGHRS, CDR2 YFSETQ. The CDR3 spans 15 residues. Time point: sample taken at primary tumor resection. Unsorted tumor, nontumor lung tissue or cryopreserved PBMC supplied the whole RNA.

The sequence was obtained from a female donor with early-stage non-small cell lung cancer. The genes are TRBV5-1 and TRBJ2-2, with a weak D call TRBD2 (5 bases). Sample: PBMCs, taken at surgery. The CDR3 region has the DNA TGCGCCAGCAGCCTCCGGACCTTAGCGACCGGGGAGCTGTTTTTT. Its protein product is CASSLRTLATGELFF.